Each of the 29 T cell receptor beta chains below was sequenced from the same sample in a study of T cells after yellow fever vaccination. Each CDR3 protein is one row after TCRdb ran MiXCR on the 5' RACE reads. Of about 150,000 distinct CDR3 sequences in the sample, roughly 6.2% were seen once. The sample here was CD4+ T cells sorted from PBMCs, taken on the day of the first yellow fever vaccination. The receptors originated from a man younger than 35 who received the YFV17D yellow fever vaccine.

This clonotype has at least ten counts. The chain couples TRBV20-1 to TRBJ2-3; the D is unclear. Trimming removed 5 bases from V and 5 bases from J, with 5 bases in between. This CDR3 has 10 residues. CDR1 and CDR2 from the germline V gene are DFQATT and SNEGSKA (reference sequence). The DNA for the CDR3 is TGCAGTGCTGAGATAGATACGCAGTATTTT. Protein product: CSAEIDTQYF.

The V gene is TRBV5-1, the J gene TRBJ2-1, with TRBD2 identical over 11 bases. CDR3 length: 16 residues. The germline V gene encodes CDR1 SGHRS and CDR2 YFSETQ. The V and J ends lost 6 bases and 4 bases, in that order; junction bases with no gene match: 9. CDR3 sequence: CASNPTGTSGYNEQFF. CDR3 nucleotides: TGCGCCAGCAATCCAACCGGGACTAGCGGATACAATGAGCAGTTCTTC.

V and J are TRBV5-4 and TRBJ1-2; 7 positions agree with TRBD1. The CDR3 has 14 amino acids. V gave up 4 bases and J gave up 2 bases; unmatched junction bases: 5. The germline gives CDR1 SGHNT, CDR2 YYREEE (reference sequence). CDR3 sequence (DNA): TGTGCCAGCAGCCCGCCACAGGGGAACTATGGCTACACCTTC. Its translation is CASSPPQGNYGYTF.

This clonotype was seen ten or more times. The chain carries TRBV3-1 and TRBJ2-5, with D maybe TRBD2 (6 bases). This CDR3 spans 16 amino acids. The V end lost 2 bases, the J end lost 2 bases, and 15 bases lay between the germline ends. Germline assignment: CDR1 LGHDT and CDR2 YNNKEL (reference sequence). As DNA, the CDR3 is TGTGCCAGCAGCCAAAGACCCGGGACTTTACAAGAGACCCAGTACTTC. Translating gives CASSQRPGTLQETQYF.

This clonotype appeared a few times. This sequence joins TRBV4-3 and TRBJ2-4; 7 positions match TRBD2. Germline values: CDR1 LGHNA, CDR2 YSLEER. This CDR3 has 17 residues. Trimming took 0 bases from V and 3 from J; bases not matched to a gene: 8. CDR3 nucleotides: TGCGCCAGCAGCCAAGATATGGGCGGGGGAGGCAAAAACATTCAGTACTTC. Translating it yields CASSQDMGGGGKNIQYF.

The sample holds many counts of this clonotype. This chain links TRBV7-6 with TRBJ2-1, with D maybe TRBD1 (6 bases). The CDR3 runs 16 residues. CDR1 and CDR2 (germline): SGHVS, FNYEAQ. Trimming removed 2 bases from V and 0 bases from J, with 11 bases in between. DNA of the CDR3: TGTGCCAGCAGCTTATTTGCAGGGGCCTCCTACAATGAGCAGTTCTTC. Protein sequence: CASSLFAGASYNEQFF.

This clonotype has a count of ten or more. The CDR3 DNA reads as TGTGCCAGCAGCTATGGGGGGGGGCCAGAAGAGACCCAGTACTTC. Its translation is CASSYGGGPEETQYF. The chain employs TRBV7-3 and TRBJ2-5; D is possibly TRBD2 (7 bases). Trimming shortened V by 4 bases and J by 3 bases, and 15 bases separated the two germline ends. This CDR3 spans 15 amino acids. Germline V lookup: CDR1 SGHTA, CDR2 FQGTGA.

The rearrangement uses TRBV5-1 and TRBJ2-7; D is possibly TRBD1 (6 bases). The CDR3 is 14 amino acids. CDR1 SGHRS and CDR2 YFSETQ come from the germline V gene. V was pared by 3 bases and J by 1 base, with 11 bases between. The CDR3 nucleotides are TGCGCCAGCAGCTCCCCACAGGGATCCTACGAGCAGTACTTC. This gives the protein CASSSPQGSYEQYF. Supplemented by reference TRBV5-1 and TRBJ2-7, the full variable domain reads KAGVTQTPRYLIKTRGQQVTLSCSPISGHRSVSWYQQTPGQGLQFLFEYFSETQRNKGNFPGRFSGRQFSNSRSEMNVSTLELGDSALYLCASSSPQGSYEQYFGPGTRLTVT.

This clonotype has a handful of counts. V usage is TRBV15 and J usage is TRBJ2-7, with D perhaps TRBD1 (6 bases). Germline values: CDR1 LNHNV, CDR2 YYDKDF (reference sequence). The CDR3 has 13 residues. Trimming stripped 0 bases from V and 7 bases from J, with 10 bases between. CDR3 sequence: CATSREGAREQYF. CDR3 nucleotide sequence: TGTGCCACCAGCAGAGAGGGGGCGCGGGAGCAGTACTTC.

This clonotype has more than one count but fewer than ten. V usage is TRBV3-1 and J usage is TRBJ2-3; D is unresolved. Trimming left V 1 base short and J 5 bases short, with 4 bases between. The CDR3 is 12 amino acids. CDR1 LGHDT and CDR2 YNNKEL come from the germline V gene (reference sequence). The CDR3 loop is CASSQVVDTQYF. The DNA for the CDR3 is TGTGCCAGCAGCCAAGTGGTAGATACGCAGTATTTT.

In DNA, the CDR3 is TGTGCCACCAGTGAGTTGAACCGGGACCAGGAGAATGAGACCCAGTACTTC. Its translation: CATSELNRDQENETQYF. The chain links TRBV24-1 to TRBJ2-5; D possibly uses TRBD1 or TRBD2 (5 bases each). The germline V gene has CDR1 KGHDR and CDR2 SFDVKD. The germline V and J ends were trimmed by 4 bases and 5 bases, with 22 bases remaining between them. CDR3 size: 17 residues.

This clonotype was detected a few times. This chain connects TRBV29-1 to TRBJ1-2; D is unclear. The CDR3 runs 9 residues. Germline CDR1 SQVTM, CDR2 ANQGSEA. Trimming removed 4 bases from V and 5 bases from J, with 2 bases in between. CDR3 nucleotide sequence: TGCAGCGTTGCGTATGGCTACACCTTC. As protein: CSVAYGYTF.

The sample holds many counts of this clonotype. This sequence joins TRBV5-1 and TRBJ2-1; possibly TRBD1 for D (5 bases). This CDR3 has 13 residues. Between the trimmed V and J ends, which lost 0 bases and 8 bases, there was a span of 9 bases. The germline CDR1 and CDR2 sequences are SGHRS and YFSETQ. CDR3 DNA sequence: TGCGCCAGCAGCTTGGGTCAGGGCTATGAGCAGTTCTTC. Its translation is CASSLGQGYEQFF.

CDR3 residues: CASSYTRGETQYF. CDR3 DNA: TGTGCCAGCAGTTATACGCGGGGGGAGACCCAGTACTTC. The chain carries TRBV2 and TRBJ2-5; 7 bases map to TRBD2. J was trimmed by 5 bases and V by 5 bases; bases with no gene match: 5. The CDR3 length is 13 residues. The germline CDR1 and CDR2 sequences are SNHLY and FYNNEI. Full variable domain (rest looked up from reference TRBV2 and TRBJ2-5): EPEVTQTPSHQVTQMGQEVILRCVPISNHLYFYWYRQILGQKVEFLVSFYNNEISEKSEIFDDQFSVERPDGSNFTLKIRSTKLEDSAMYFCASSYTRGETQYFGPGTRLLVL.

This clonotype has a handful of counts. The CDR3 nucleotides read TGTGCCAGCAGACGGGACAGTCACTCCTACGAGCAGTACTTC. This sequence encodes CASRRDSHSYEQYF. The chain recombines TRBV2 with TRBJ2-7; 7 bases fit TRBD1. CDR1 SNHLY and CDR2 FYNNEI come from the germline V gene. The junction had 5 bases not matched to a gene; V was cut back by 6 bases and J by 0 bases. The length of the CDR3 is 14 residues. The variable domain in full, with the rest retrieved from reference TRBV2 and TRBJ2-7, is EPEVTQTPSHQVTQMGQEVILRCVPISNHLYFYWYRQILGQKVEFLVSFYNNEISEKSEIFDDQFSVERPDGSNFTLKIRSTKLEDSAMYFCASRRDSHSYEQYFGPGTRLTVT.

This clonotype was observed at least ten times. The V gene is TRBV12-3 or TRBV12-4, the J gene TRBJ2-1; unclear D gene. The CDR3 is 14 amino acids. Deletions cut 1 base from V and 9 bases from J, with 13 bases between. The CDR3 sequence: CASSLELALAEQFF. The CDR3 DNA is TGTGCCAGCAGTTTAGAATTGGCCTTAGCTGAGCAGTTCTTC.

This clonotype has more than one count but fewer than ten. The CDR3 loop reads CASSASGNQPQHF. The CDR3 DNA is TGTGCCAGCAGTGCATCCGGCAATCAGCCCCAGCATTTT. The chain has TRBV27 and TRBJ1-5; D remains ambiguous. With 5 bases removed from V and 2 bases from J, the gap between germline ends came to 7 bases. Germline CDR1 is MNHEY and CDR2 is SMNVEV (reference sequence). CDR3 size: 13 residues.

The chain links TRBV11-2 to TRBJ2-7, with D perhaps given as TRBD1 or TRBD2 (6 bases each). V dropped 3 bases and J dropped 2 bases, with 20 bases sitting between them. Germline V gene data show CDR1 as SGHAT and CDR2 as FQNNGV. CDR3 length: 17 residues. The CDR3: CASSFGGLRDTTYEQYF. The DNA of the CDR3 is TGTGCCAGCAGCTTCGGAGGGCTCCGGGACACGACCTACGAGCAGTACTTC.

This clonotype was recorded at least ten times. This chain connects TRBV20-1 to TRBJ2-3, with TRBD1 matching over 11 bases. This CDR3 contains 14 residues. J lost 4 bases, V lost 6 bases, and 6 bases had no gene match. Germline V lookup: CDR1 DFQATT, CDR2 SNEGSKA (reference sequence). This chain's CDR3 is CSAEQGQGADTQYF. CDR3 nucleotide sequence: TGCAGTGCGGAACAGGGACAGGGGGCAGATACGCAGTATTTT.

This clonotype was counted at least ten times. V gene TRBV7-3 combines with J gene TRBJ2-3, with 8 bases lining up with TRBD2. The CDR3 loop spans 15 amino acids. V shed 0 bases and J 4 bases; nucleotides not matched to a gene: 3. Germline CDR1 and CDR2: SGHTA and FQGTGA. CDR3 region: CASSLTAGVADTQYF. The CDR3 DNA reads as TGTGCCAGCAGCTTAACAGCGGGGGTTGCAGATACGCAGTATTTT.

This clonotype has a handful of counts. The chain combines TRBV9 with TRBJ2-7, with D possibly being TRBD2 (5 bases). Germline V gene data show CDR1 as SGDLS and CDR2 as YYNGEE. The CDR3 consists of 15 residues. Trimming took off 0 bases at V and 0 bases at J, with 10 bases between the two ends. CDR3 sequence (DNA): TGTGCCAGCAGCGTAGGGGCGAGCGGCTCCTACGAGCAGTACTTC. It yields the protein CASSVGASGSYEQYF. Full variable domain (rest looked up from reference TRBV9 and TRBJ2-7): DSGVTQTPKHLITATGQRVTLRCSPRSGDLSVYWYQQSLDQGLQFLIQYYNGEERAKGNILERFSAQQFPDLHSELNLSSLELGDSALYFCASSVGASGSYEQYFGPGTRLTVT.

A few counts support this clonotype. The J gene is TRBJ2-7, the V gene TRBV5-1, with 8 bases fitting TRBD1. CDR1 and CDR2 (germline): SGHRS, YFSETQ. The CDR3 sequence is 15 residues long. The V segment lost 4 bases and the J segment 2 bases; nucleotides outside the gene matches: 8. The CDR3 nucleotides are TGCGCCAGCAGCCCCGCAGGGGGCCATACCTACGAGCAGTACTTC. This translates into CASSPAGGHTYEQYF.

This clonotype was recorded many times. The CDR3 loop is CASSWGMNTEAFF. The CDR3 coding sequence is TGTGCCAGCAGCTGGGGAATGAACACTGAAGCTTTCTTT. The chain combines TRBV7-9 with TRBJ1-1; D gene unclear. The CDR3 length is 13 residues. The germline V gene has CDR1 SEHNR and CDR2 FQNEAQ (reference sequence). The V and J ends lost 4 bases and 0 bases respectively, with 6 bases between them.

This chain uses TRBV6-1 with TRBJ2-1, with D maybe TRBD2 (7 bases). The CDR3 is 14 residues long. The V and J ends lost 8 bases and 3 bases respectively, with 14 bases between them. CDR1 is MNHNS and CDR2 is SASEGT in the germline V gene. In DNA form, the CDR3 reads TGTGCCAGCGGGGGGGCTAGCGGCTACAATGAGCAGTTCTTC. This encodes CASGGASGYNEQFF.

This clonotype was counted many times. The V and J genes are TRBV28 and TRBJ2-1, with D hard to call. The CDR3 sequence is 15 residues long. Germline assignment: CDR1 MDHEN and CDR2 SYDVKM. The V end was cut by 5 bases, the J end by 8 bases, with 19 bases between. This CDR3 reads CASSPLSSSRDEQFF. For the CDR3, the DNA is TGTGCCAGCAGTCCATTATCTAGTAGCCGGGATGAGCAGTTCTTC.

Comments on this clonotype: A read error may produce the germline difference seen at one junction end. This chain connects TRBV4-3 to TRBJ2-3; D may be TRBD1 (5 bases). CDR1 and CDR2 (germline): LGHNA, YSLEER. This CDR3 region has 13 residues. In DNA, the CDR3 is TGCGCCAGCAGCCGGGGCTTCACAGGTACGCAGTATTTT. Its translation: CASSRGFTGTQYF.

The chain joins TRBV4-1 to TRBJ2-3, with 13 positions matching TRBD2. V was clipped by 0 bases and J by 5 bases; unmatched bases: 2. Germline V lookup: CDR1 MGHRA, CDR2 YSYEKL. The CDR3 totals 16 residues. Here the CDR3 reads CASSQETSGGIDTQYF. For the CDR3, the DNA is TGCGCCAGCAGCCAAGAGACTAGCGGGGGGATAGATACGCAGTATTTT.

This clonotype was seen a handful of times. The J gene is TRBJ2-3, the V gene TRBV7-8; D not certain. The V and J ends lost 5 bases and 6 bases respectively, with 9 bases between them. The CDR3 consists of 12 residues. From germline, CDR1 is SGHVS and CDR2 FQNEAQ. The DNA of the CDR3 is TGTGCCAGCAGCGCAACTCGGGATACGCAGTATTTT. Translation: CASSATRDTQYF.

Of note for this clonotype: A much larger clone lies a single base off, so this may be a read error. The chain employs TRBV7-9 and TRBJ2-3; D might be TRBD1 (5 bases). The length of the CDR3 is 15 residues. Trimming removed 8 bases from V and 1 base from J, with 16 bases in between. Germline CDR1 is SEHNR and CDR2 is FQNEAQ (reference sequence). CDR3 sequence: CASGPRASGTDTQYF. CDR3 coding DNA: TGTGCCAGCGGCCCCAGGGCCTCCGGCACAGATACGCAGTATTTT.